A selection of T cell receptor beta chains follows, all from one sample in a study of blood T cell repertoires in COVID-19. The assay was immunoSEQ multiplex PCR, and TCRdb's table has in-frame clones only and misses some. The table has some 260,000 clones, around 83% seen once; the top ten hold 8.9%. Sequenced sample: peripheral blood. Receptors were obtained from an elderly man with acute or convalescent COVID-19. Both conserved end residues are part of each CDR3. A D gene is named only where the DNA matches it firmly. Expanded clones get a size class; other rows say once, few or many, or leave the size out.

>NA|TRBV5-6|TRBJ2-7|NA
CASTYRASASYEQYF
TGTGCCAGCACTTACAGGGCCTCTGCTTCCTACGAGCAGTACTTC
>NA|TRBV19|TRBJ1-2|NA
CASSMGGLYGYTF
TGTGCCAGTAGTATGGGGGGACTCTACGGCTACACCTTC
>NA|TRBV2|TRBJ2-1|NA
CASSDGLRGEQFF
TGTGCCAGCAGTGATGGACTTCGGGGTGAGCAGTTCTTC
>NA|TRBV7-2|TRBJ1-5|TRBD1
CASSLPVYRDRGNQPQHF
TGTGCCAGCAGCTTACCTGTTTACCGGGACAGGGGCAATCAGCCCCAGCATTTT
>NA|TRBV5-1|TRBJ1-4|NA
CASSLSHGMRLEKLFF
TGCGCCAGCAGCTTGTCACATGGAATGCGACTGGAAAAACTGTTTTTT
>NA|TRBV5-1|TRBJ2-3|NA
CASSFPVGVTDTQYF
TGCGCCAGCAGCTTCCCCGTGGGAGTAACAGATACGCAGTATTTT
>NA|TRBV5-1|TRBJ2-2|TRBD2
CASSSTSGRLTGELFF
TGCGCCAGCAGCTCGACTAGCGGGCGATTAACCGGGGAGCTGTTTTTT
>NA|TRBV27|TRBJ2-1|TRBD2
CASRNPSGGYNEQFF
TGTGCCAGTCGTAACCCTAGCGGGGGCTACAATGAGCAGTTCTTC
>few|TRBV19|TRBJ2-7|NA
CASDSGGSKDEQYF
TGTGCCAGCGACTCCGGAGGGAGTAAGGACGAGCAGTACTTC
>NA|TRBV6-1|TRBJ2-7|NA
CASSDHSRFARAYEQYF
TGTGCCAGCAGTGATCACTCGCGTTTTGCCCGCGCCTACGAGCAGTACTTC
>NA|TRBV23-1|TRBJ2-1|TRBD1
CARSAVRDRVLWEQFF
TGCGCCAGGTCGGCCGTCCGGGACAGGGTTTTGTGGGAGCAGTTCTTC
>NA|TRBV18|TRBJ2-2|NA
CASSPPSLTGELFF
TGTGCCAGCTCACCACCGAGTCTCACCGGGGAGCTGTTTTTT
>NA|TRBV29-1|TRBJ2-1|TRBD2
CSVIAGRAFSGEQFF
TGCAGCGTTATAGCGGGGAGGGCCTTTAGTGGTGAGCAGTTCTTC
>NA|TRBV6-5|TRBJ1-1|NA
CASILTGMNTEAFF
TGTGCCAGCATTTTGACAGGTATGAACACTGAAGCTTTCTTT
>NA|TRBV19|TRBJ2-6|NA
CASSSPFSGANVLTF
TGTGCCAGTAGTTCCCCTTTCTCTGGGGCCAACGTCCTGACTTTC
>NA|TRBV18|TRBJ2-3|NA
CASSPPHTSSRDTQYF
TGTGCCAGCTCTCCACCCCATACTAGCTCTAGAGATACGCAGTATTTT
>NA|TRBV12-5|TRBJ2-7|TRBD1
CASGLVQGTPTYEQYF
TGTGCTAGTGGTTTGGTACAGGGGACCCCCACCTACGAGCAGTACTTC
>NA|TRBV7-9|TRBJ2-1|NA
CASIPGGKWDEQFF
TGTGCCAGCATCCCCGGAGGAAAGTGGGATGAGCAGTTCTTC
>NA|TRBV18|TRBJ2-7|NA
CASSPLAGTAGEQYF
TGTGCCAGCTCACCATTGGCCGGAACGGCGGGGGAGCAGTACTTC
>NA|TRBV6-5|TRBJ1-2|NA
CASSYDTYYGYTF
TGTGCCAGCAGTTACGACACTTACTATGGCTACACCTTC
>NA|TRBV18|TRBJ2-1|TRBD2
CASSAGLAYYNEQFF
TGTGCCAGCTCGGCGGGACTAGCGTATTACAATGAGCAGTTCTTC
>NA|TRBV7-2|TRBJ2-7|NA
CASSSQGTYEQYF
TGTGCCAGCAGCAGCCAGGGAACCTACGAGCAGTACTTC
>NA|TRBV19|TRBJ1-6|TRBD1
CASSLPRQGAKSPLHF
TGTGCCAGTAGCCTTCCGCGACAGGGGGCGAAGTCACCCCTCCACTTT
>NA|TRBV6-5|TRBJ2-1|TRBD2
CASSPPGLAGDEQFF
TGTGCCAGCAGTCCTCCGGGACTAGCGGGAGATGAGCAGTTCTTC
>few|TRBV29-1|TRBJ1-2|NA
CSVQGFDGYTF
TGCAGCGTCCAGGGATTCGACGGCTACACCTTC
>NA|TRBV20-1|TRBJ1-2|NA
CSASPQGVGGYTF
TGCAGTGCTAGTCCCCAGGGTGTAGGGGGCTACACCTTC
>few|TRBV5-1|TRBJ2-7|NA
CASSIRNTGTEQYF
TGCGCCAGCAGCATACGAAATACAGGGACCGAGCAGTACTTC
>NA|TRBV25-1|TRBJ2-3|TRBD1
CASSDRTGPTDMQYF
TGTGCCAGCAGTGACCGGACAGGGCCCACAGATATGCAGTATTTT
>NA|TRBV27|TRBJ2-7|NA
CASSRGTGPGEQYF
TGTGCCAGCAGTAGGGGGACGGGGCCGGGTGAGCAGTACTTC
>once|TRBV27|TRBJ1-2|NA
CASSSGLSNYGYTF
TGTGCCAGCAGTTCGGGACTTAGCAACTATGGCTACACCTTC
>NA|TRBV9|TRBJ1-6|NA
CASSVEPGVKNNSPLHF
TGTGCCAGCAGCGTAGAGCCGGGGGTAAAAAATAATTCACCCCTCCACTTT
>NA|TRBV19|TRBJ1-2|TRBD1
CASSRGQYNNYGYTF
TGTGCCAGTAGTCGGGGACAGTACAATAACTATGGCTACACCTTC